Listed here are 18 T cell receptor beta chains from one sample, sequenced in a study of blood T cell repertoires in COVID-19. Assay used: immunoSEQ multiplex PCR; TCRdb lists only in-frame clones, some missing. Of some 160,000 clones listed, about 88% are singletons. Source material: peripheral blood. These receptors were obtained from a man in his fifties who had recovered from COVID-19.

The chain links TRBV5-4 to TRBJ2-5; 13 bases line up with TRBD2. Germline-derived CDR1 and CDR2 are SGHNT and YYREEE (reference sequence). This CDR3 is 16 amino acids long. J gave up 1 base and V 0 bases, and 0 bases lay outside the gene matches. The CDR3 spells CASSLGTSGGQETQYF. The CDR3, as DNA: TGTGCCAGCAGCTTGGGGACTAGCGGGGGCCAAGAGACCCAGTACTTC.

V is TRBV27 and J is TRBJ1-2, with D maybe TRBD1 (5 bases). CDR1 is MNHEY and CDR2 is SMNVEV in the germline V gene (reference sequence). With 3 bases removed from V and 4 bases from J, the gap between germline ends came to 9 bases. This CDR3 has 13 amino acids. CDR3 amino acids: CASSFGQSYGYTF. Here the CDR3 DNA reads TGTGCCAGCAGTTTCGGACAAAGCTATGGCTACACCTTC.

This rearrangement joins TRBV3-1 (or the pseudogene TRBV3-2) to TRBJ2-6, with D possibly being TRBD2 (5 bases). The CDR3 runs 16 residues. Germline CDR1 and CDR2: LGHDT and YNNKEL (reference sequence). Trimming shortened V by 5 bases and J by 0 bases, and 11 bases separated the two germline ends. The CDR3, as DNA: TGTGCCAGCAGCTTTCACGGGATCTCTGGGGCCAACGTCCTGACTTTC. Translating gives CASSFHGISGANVLTF.

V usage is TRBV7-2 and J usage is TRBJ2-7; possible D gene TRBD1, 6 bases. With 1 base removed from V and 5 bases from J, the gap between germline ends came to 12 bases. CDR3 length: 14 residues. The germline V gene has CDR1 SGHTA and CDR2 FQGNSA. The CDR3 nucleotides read TGTGCCAGCAGCTTAGGGGCAGGGGTGGACGAGCAGTACTTC. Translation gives CASSLGAGVDEQYF. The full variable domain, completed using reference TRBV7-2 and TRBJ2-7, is GAGVSQSPSNKVTEKGKDVELRCDPISGHTALYWYRQSLGQGLEFLIYFQGNSAPDKSGLPSDRFSAERTGGSVSTLTIQRTQQEDSAVYLCASSLGAGVDEQYFGPGTRLTVT.

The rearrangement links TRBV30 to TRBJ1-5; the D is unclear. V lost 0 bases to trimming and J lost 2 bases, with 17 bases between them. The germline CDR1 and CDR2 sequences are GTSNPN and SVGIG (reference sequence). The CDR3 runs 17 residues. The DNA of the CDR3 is TGTGCCTGGAGTGTACGTGTGGGGAGAGTCGGCAATCAGCCCCAGCATTTT. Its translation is CAWSVRVGRVGNQPQHF.

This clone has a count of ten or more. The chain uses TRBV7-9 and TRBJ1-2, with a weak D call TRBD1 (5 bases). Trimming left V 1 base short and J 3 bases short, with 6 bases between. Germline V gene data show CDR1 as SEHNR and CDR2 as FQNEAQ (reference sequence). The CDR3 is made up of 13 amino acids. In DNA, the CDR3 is TGTGCCAGCAGCTTAGGGGGCCACTATGGCTACACCTTC. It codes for CASSLGGHYGYTF.

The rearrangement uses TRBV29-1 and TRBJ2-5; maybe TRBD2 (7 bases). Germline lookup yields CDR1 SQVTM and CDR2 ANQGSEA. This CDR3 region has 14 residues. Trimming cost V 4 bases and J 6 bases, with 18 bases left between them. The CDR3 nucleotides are TGCAGCGTTGGGGCTAGCCGGGGGGCTAAGACCCAGTACTTC. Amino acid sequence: CSVGASRGAKTQYF.

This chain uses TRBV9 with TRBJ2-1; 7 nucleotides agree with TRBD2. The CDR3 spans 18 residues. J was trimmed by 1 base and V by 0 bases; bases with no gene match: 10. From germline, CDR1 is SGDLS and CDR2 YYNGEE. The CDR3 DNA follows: TGTGCCAGCAGCGTAGGACTAGCTCAATGGTCGTCCTACAATGAGCAGTTCTTC. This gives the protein CASSVGLAQWSSYNEQFF.

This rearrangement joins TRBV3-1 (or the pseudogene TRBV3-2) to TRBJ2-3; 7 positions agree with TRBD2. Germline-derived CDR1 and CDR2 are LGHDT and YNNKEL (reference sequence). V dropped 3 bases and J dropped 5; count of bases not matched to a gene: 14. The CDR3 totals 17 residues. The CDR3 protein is CASSQRVAGARVDTQYF. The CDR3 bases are TGTGCCAGCAGCCAGAGAGTGGCGGGAGCTCGAGTAGATACGCAGTATTTT.

CDR3 sequence reads: CASSPRTGAILNSGNTIYF. The CDR3 bases are TGTGCCAGCAGCCCCCGGACAGGGGCCATTCTTAACTCTGGAAACACCATATATTTT. The J gene is TRBJ1-3, the V gene TRBV7-2; TRBD1 matches at 9 bases. Germline CDR1 and CDR2: SGHTA and FQGNSA. The CDR3 spans 19 residues. Trimming cost V 5 bases and J 0 bases; bases outside gene matches: 14.

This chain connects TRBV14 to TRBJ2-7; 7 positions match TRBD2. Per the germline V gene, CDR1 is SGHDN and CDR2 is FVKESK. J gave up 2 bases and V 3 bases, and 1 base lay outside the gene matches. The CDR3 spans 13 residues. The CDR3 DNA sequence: TGTGCCAGCAGCCAGAGCGGGGCCTACGAGCAGTACTTC. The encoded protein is CASSQSGAYEQYF.

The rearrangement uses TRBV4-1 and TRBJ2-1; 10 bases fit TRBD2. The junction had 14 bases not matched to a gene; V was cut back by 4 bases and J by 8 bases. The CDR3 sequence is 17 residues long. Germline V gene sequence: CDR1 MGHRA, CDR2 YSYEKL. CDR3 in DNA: TGCGCCAGCAGCCGAGATTACCTAGCGGGAGTAATTCATGAGCAGTTCTTC. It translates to CASSRDYLAGVIHEQFF.

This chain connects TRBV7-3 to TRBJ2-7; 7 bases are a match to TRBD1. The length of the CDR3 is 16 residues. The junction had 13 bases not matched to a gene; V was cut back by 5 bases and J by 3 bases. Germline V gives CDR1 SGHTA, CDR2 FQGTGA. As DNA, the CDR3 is TGTGCCAGCAGCCGCCACGGGACAGCGAATTACTACGAGCAGTACTTC. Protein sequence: CASSRHGTANYYEQYF.

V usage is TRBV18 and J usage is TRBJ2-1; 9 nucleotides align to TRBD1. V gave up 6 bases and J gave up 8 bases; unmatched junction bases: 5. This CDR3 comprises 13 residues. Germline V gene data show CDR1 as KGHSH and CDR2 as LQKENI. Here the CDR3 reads CASSHRGRDEQFF. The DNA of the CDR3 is TGTGCCAGCTCCCACAGGGGGCGGGATGAGCAGTTCTTC.

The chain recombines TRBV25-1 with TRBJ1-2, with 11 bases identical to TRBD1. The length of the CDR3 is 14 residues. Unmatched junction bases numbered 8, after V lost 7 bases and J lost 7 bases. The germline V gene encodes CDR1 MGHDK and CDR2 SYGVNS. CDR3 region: CASTRTGGASGYTF. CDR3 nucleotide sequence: TGTGCCAGCACTAGGACAGGGGGCGCGTCTGGCTACACCTTC.

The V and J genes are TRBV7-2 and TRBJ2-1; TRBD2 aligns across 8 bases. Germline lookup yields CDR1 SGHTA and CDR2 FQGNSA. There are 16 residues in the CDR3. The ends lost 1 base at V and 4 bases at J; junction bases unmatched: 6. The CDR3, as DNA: TGTGCCAGCAGCTTAGTAAGCGGGAGACCGTACAATGAGCAGTTCTTC. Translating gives CASSLVSGRPYNEQFF.

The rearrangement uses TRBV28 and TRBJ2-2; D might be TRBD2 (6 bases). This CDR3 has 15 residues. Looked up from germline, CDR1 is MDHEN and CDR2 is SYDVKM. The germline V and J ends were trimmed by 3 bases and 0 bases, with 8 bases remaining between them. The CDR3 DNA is TGTGCCAGCAGTTTGGAGGGGACGAACACCGGGGAGCTGTTTTTT. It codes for CASSLEGTNTGELFF.

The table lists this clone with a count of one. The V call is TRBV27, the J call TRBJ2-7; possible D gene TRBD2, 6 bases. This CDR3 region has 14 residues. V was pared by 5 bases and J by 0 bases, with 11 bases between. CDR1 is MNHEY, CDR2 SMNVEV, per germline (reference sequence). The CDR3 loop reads CASSRAGISYEQYF. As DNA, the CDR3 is TGTGCCAGCAGTCGGGCGGGGATCTCCTACGAGCAGTACTTC.